The 18 T cell receptor beta chains in this list originate from one sample, sequenced in a study of blood T cell repertoires in COVID-19. TCRdb keeps only in-frame clones here, not all; method: immunoSEQ multiplex PCR. The sample lists around 100,000 clones; roughly 90% were seen once. The sequencing sample was made of peripheral blood. These receptors all come from a woman in her sixties with acute or convalescent COVID-19.

The rearrangement joins TRBV7-2 to TRBJ1-3; D remains unclear. This CDR3 is 16 amino acids long. Germline V gene lookup returns CDR1 SGHTA and CDR2 FQGNSA. With 1 base removed from V and 0 bases from J, the gap between germline ends came to 10 bases. The CDR3 DNA follows: TGTGCCAGCAGCTTAGATCCTAGGCGCTCTGGAAACACCATATATTTT. The encoded protein is CASSLDPRRSGNTIYF.

The chain carries TRBV3-1 (or the pseudogene TRBV3-2) and TRBJ2-1; 7 bases map to TRBD2. Trimming took 4 bases from V and 0 from J; bases not matched to a gene: 9. CDR3 length: 17 residues. The germline V gene encodes CDR1 LGHDT and CDR2 YNNKEL (reference sequence). The CDR3 region has the DNA TGTGCCAGCAGCCCCCGGGCTAGCGGCCACTCCTACAATGAGCAGTTCTTC. Translation gives CASSPRASGHSYNEQFF.

The chain carries TRBV6-6 and TRBJ2-3; 11 positions match TRBD2. Germline CDR1 MNHNY, CDR2 SVGAGI (reference sequence). The CDR3 runs 14 residues. The V gene end was trimmed by 10 bases and the J gene end by 2 bases; junction bases not matched to a gene: 5. This CDR3 reads CAIRSGRVTDTQYF. In DNA form, the CDR3 reads TGTGCCATTCGTAGCGGGAGGGTCACAGATACGCAGTATTTT.

The rearrangement joins TRBV18 to TRBJ2-6; 10 positions match TRBD1. This CDR3 contains 22 residues. V was clipped by 0 bases and J by 0 bases; unmatched bases: 14. Germline assignment: CDR1 KGHSH and CDR2 LQKENI. The CDR3 DNA sequence: TGTGCCAGCTCACCACCGAAAGGACAGGGGGTGGCTGGAAGCTCTGGGGCCAACGTCCTGACTTTC. Its protein product is CASSPPKGQGVAGSSGANVLTF.

This clone was found a few times. V is TRBV5-1 and J is TRBJ1-1, with TRBD1 matching 8 bases. Unmatched junction bases numbered 16, after V lost 4 bases and J lost 2 bases. From germline, CDR1 is SGHRS and CDR2 YFSETQ. The CDR3 sequence is 18 residues long. The CDR3 loop reads CASSQWTGTRGGNTEAFF. The CDR3 nucleotides are TGCGCCAGCAGCCAATGGACAGGGACCCGAGGGGGCAACACTGAAGCTTTCTTT. Complete variable domain (other parts from reference TRBV5-1 and TRBJ1-1): KAGVTQTPRYLIKTRGQQVTLSCSPISGHRSVSWYQQTPGQGLQFLFEYFSETQRNKGNFPGRFSGRQFSNSRSEMNVSTLELGDSALYLCASSQWTGTRGGNTEAFFGQGTRLTVV.

This chain connects TRBV5-1 to TRBJ1-5; D may be TRBD1 (5 bases). V was pared by 2 bases and J by 9 bases, with 12 bases between. Germline CDR1 reads SGHRS; CDR2 reads YFSETQ. The CDR3 loop spans 13 amino acids. CDR3: CASSFQTDGPQHF. In DNA form, the CDR3 reads TGCGCCAGCAGCTTTCAGACAGACGGGCCCCAGCATTTT.

This chain links TRBV28 with TRBJ1-5, with a tentative D call TRBD1 (5 bases). The germline V and J ends were trimmed by 6 bases and 2 bases, with 14 bases remaining between them. Germline-derived CDR1 and CDR2 are MDHEN and SYDVKM. This CDR3 region has 15 residues. The CDR3 bases are TGTGCCAGCAGCCTCCTTAGGGGTGGCAATCAGCCCCAGCATTTT. Its protein product is CASSLLRGGNQPQHF. The full variable domain, its missing parts supplied by reference TRBV28 and TRBJ1-5, is DVKVTQSSRYLVKRTGEKVFLECVQDMDHENMFWYRQDPGLGLRLIYFSYDVKMKEKGDIPEGYSVSREKKERFSLILESASTNQTSMYLCASSLLRGGNQPQHFGDGTRLSIL.

The chain recombines TRBV6-2 or TRBV6-3 with TRBJ1-5, with a possible D match to TRBD1 (6 bases). The germline CDR1 and CDR2 sequences are MNHEY and SVGEGT. This CDR3 has 14 amino acids. Trimming took 5 bases from V and 5 from J, leaving 13 bases between them. CDR3 in DNA: TGTGCCAGCAGTCCCGACAGGATTGATCAGCCCCAGCATTTT. It codes for CASSPDRIDQPQHF.

The rearrangement joins TRBV5-1 to TRBJ1-2; D might be TRBD1 (6 bases). The germline V and J ends were trimmed by 4 bases and 8 bases, with 18 bases remaining between them. Germline CDR1 is SGHRS and CDR2 is YFSETQ. The CDR3 runs 14 residues. CDR3: CASSPLDRYGGYTF. As DNA, the CDR3 is TGCGCCAGCAGCCCCCTGGACAGATACGGAGGCTACACCTTC.

Here the CDR3 reads CASSPLAGGPGELFF. DNA for the CDR3: TGCGCCAGCAGCCCCCTAGCGGGAGGGCCCGGGGAGCTGTTTTTT. The chain recombines TRBV5-1 with TRBJ2-2; the match to TRBD2 covers 12 bases. Germline lookup yields CDR1 SGHRS and CDR2 YFSETQ. Trimming took 4 bases from V and 6 from J; bases not matched to a gene: 4. This CDR3 region has 15 residues.

The J gene is TRBJ1-3, the V gene TRBV5-4; TRBD1 matches 7 bases. With 5 bases clipped from V and 4 bases from J, the junction kept 6 bases outside the gene matches. This CDR3 is built from 14 residues. The germline V gene encodes CDR1 SGHNT and CDR2 YYREEE (reference sequence). The DNA for the CDR3 is TGTGCCAGCAGAAAAACAGGGGCCGGAAACACCATATATTTT. It codes for CASRKTGAGNTIYF.

The genes are TRBV19 and TRBJ2-5; a weak D match, TRBD2 (6 bases). This CDR3 region has 18 residues. In germline, CDR1 is LNHDA, CDR2 SQIVND (reference sequence). Between the trimmed V and J ends, which lost 4 bases and 5 bases, there was a span of 26 bases. This CDR3 reads CASSRGRGGSESRETQYF. CDR3 sequence (DNA): TGTGCCAGTAGTAGGGGACGTGGGGGGTCGGAAAGTAGGGAGACCCAGTACTTC.

The V call is TRBV2, the J call TRBJ1-6; 7 bases align to TRBD1. The V gene's germline CDR1 is SNHLY and CDR2 FYNNEI. V dropped 7 bases and J dropped 5; count of bases not matched to a gene: 5. CDR3 size: 14 residues. Here the CDR3 reads CASMGQLDNSPLHF. CDR3 bases: TGTGCCAGCATGGGACAGCTTGATAATTCACCCCTCCACTTT.

This clone appeared a single time. This rearrangement joins TRBV5-1 to TRBJ2-2; perhaps TRBD1 as D (6 bases). Trimming cost V 5 bases and J 8 bases, with 13 bases left between them. Per the germline V gene, CDR1 is SGHRS and CDR2 is YFSETQ. CDR3 size: 13 residues. The DNA for the CDR3 is TGCGCCAGCAGGGTGGACAGTCTAGGGGAGCTGTTTTTT. It codes for CASRVDSLGELFF.

This clone is a singleton in its sample. The chain combines TRBV10-3 with TRBJ2-5; 10 bases agree with TRBD1. The CDR3 runs to 13 residues. Germline loops: CDR1 ENHRY, CDR2 SYGVKD. J was trimmed by 4 bases and V by 6 bases; bases with no gene match: 2. CDR3 DNA: TGTGCCATCAGCGGGACAGGGGTAGAGACCCAGTACTTC. This translates into CAISGTGVETQYF.

The V and J genes are TRBV25-1 and TRBJ2-7; 10 bases map to TRBD2. Germline V gene lookup returns CDR1 MGHDK and CDR2 SYGVNS. The CDR3 consists of 15 residues. J gave up 2 bases and V 7 bases, and 8 bases lay outside the gene matches. The CDR3 nucleotides are TGTGCCAGCAAGGGGAGCGGGAGGGGGGCCTACGAGCAGTACTTC. Translation gives CASKGSGRGAYEQYF.

A note on this clone: The junction shows a germline mismatch at one end, possibly a read error. The chain has TRBV28 and TRBJ2-7, with 10 nucleotides matching TRBD2. The CDR3 has 15 amino acids. Germline V gene sequence: CDR1 MDHEN, CDR2 SYDVKM. CDR3 in amino acids: CASSRLAGAAYGQYF. The CDR3 coding sequence is TGTGCCAGCAGCCGGCTAGCGGGAGCTGCCTACGGGCAGTACTTC.

The chain links TRBV5-1 to TRBJ2-5; D perhaps matches TRBD1 (6 bases). This CDR3 has 15 residues. CDR1 SGHRS and CDR2 YFSETQ come from the germline V gene. The V end lost 0 bases, the J end lost 5 bases, and 14 bases lay between the germline ends. The CDR3 reads CASSLAGASMETQYF. The CDR3 DNA sequence: TGCGCCAGCAGCTTGGCAGGGGCATCTATGGAGACCCAGTACTTC.